One and the same sample provided the 17 T cell receptor beta chains below, sequenced in a study of CD8 T cells in ankylosing spondylitis (dated by TCRdb to about 2017). The library was built by means of 5' RACE. Instrument on record: Illumina HiSeq 2500. TCRdb applied fastp at Q25 and MiXCR to the public reads, then kept only in-frame beta chains. When rows share a CDR3 protein, they turn into one entry using the most common DNA and genes. The sample yields 200,000 to 300,000 distinct CDR3 sequences; roughly a tenth were counted once. Of the sample, 2% to 3% is held by the ten largest clones. The source material was blood, either unsorted or a sorted T cell fraction (not recorded which). The receptor set was obtained from a male donor with ankylosing spondylitis or in good health (not recorded which).

This CDR3 reads CASSEDLGGNSPLHF. The CDR3 DNA reads as TGTGCCAGCAGCGAGGACCTGGGGGGGAATTCACCCCTCCACTTT. This rearrangement joins TRBV7-9 to TRBJ1-6, with TRBD1 as a possible D gene (5 bases). The V end was cut by 5 bases, the J end by 7 bases, with 15 bases between. This CDR3 is built from 15 residues. Germline V gene sequence: CDR1 SEHNR, CDR2 FQNEAQ (reference sequence).

The V gene is TRBV6-1, the J gene TRBJ1-6; D not resolved. V dropped 2 bases and J dropped 3 bases, with 11 bases sitting between them. Germline V CDR1 and CDR2: MNHNS, SASEGT. The CDR3 has 16 amino acids. As DNA, the CDR3 is TGTGCCAGCAGTGAAAGTTCGGCAATCTATAATTCACCCCTCCACTTT. It encodes CASSESSAIYNSPLHF.

Remarks on this clonotype: One base away lies a much larger clone, so this may be a sequencing read error. This chain links TRBV20-1 with TRBJ1-3, with a tentative D call TRBD1 (6 bases). The CDR3 sequence is 15 residues long. In germline, CDR1 is DFQATT, CDR2 SNEGSKA (reference sequence). The chain's CDR3 is CSARGWQGTGNTLYF. In DNA, the CDR3 is TGCAGTGCTAGAGGCTGGCAGGGGACTGGAAACACCTTATATTTT.

Points on this clonotype: Possible read error: a much larger clone is one base away. The chain joins TRBV20-1 to TRBJ2-7; no clear D gene. V was pared by 4 bases and J by 0 bases, with 10 bases between. CDR1 DFQATT and CDR2 SNEGSKA come from the germline V gene (reference sequence). The CDR3 spans 13 residues. The CDR3 DNA reads TGCAGTGCTATAGGTGGTAGCTCCTACGAGCAGTACTTC. It is translated as CSAIGGSSYEQYF.

This clonotype came up many times. V gene TRBV30 combines with J gene TRBJ1-2, with a possible D match to TRBD1 (5 bases). Germline assignment: CDR1 GTSNPN and CDR2 SVGIG (reference sequence). CDR3 length: 13 amino acids. V was pared by 3 bases and J by 9 bases, with 17 bases between. CDR3 protein: CAWSRGPRSSYTF. DNA of the CDR3: TGTGCCTGGAGCCGGGGACCTCGTAGCAGCTACACCTTC.

This clonotype showed up many times. The chain uses TRBV9 and TRBJ1-3; D remains unclear. This CDR3 has 14 residues. Trimming removed 4 bases from V and 0 bases from J, with 8 bases in between. The germline gives CDR1 SGDLS, CDR2 YYNGEE. CDR3 residues: CASSPGNSGNTIYF. CDR3 DNA sequence: TGTGCCAGCAGCCCCGGGAACTCTGGAAACACCATATATTTT. Filled out from reference TRBV9 and TRBJ1-3, the complete variable domain reads DSGVTQTPKHLITATGQRVTLRCSPRSGDLSVYWYQQSLDQGLQFLIQYYNGEERAKGNILERFSAQQFPDLHSELNLSSLELGDSALYFCASSPGNSGNTIYFGEGSWLTVV.

Remarks on this clonotype: The junction does not match germline at one end; this may be a read error. The chain couples TRBV6-6 to TRBJ2-7; weak D call: TRBD2 (6 bases). The germline CDR1 and CDR2 sequences are MNHNY and SVGAGI (reference sequence). The CDR3 contains 13 residues. The CDR3 loop reads CASSYSGGYEQHF. The CDR3, as DNA: TGTGCCAGCAGTTACTCCGGGGGATACGAGCAGCACTTC.

This clonotype has a handful of counts. A read error may explain this, as a much larger clone is one base away. This sequence joins TRBV6-1 and TRBJ2-2; D may be TRBD1 (6 bases). V was trimmed by 6 bases and J by 6 bases, leaving 14 bases between them. This CDR3 contains 14 residues. From germline, CDR1 is MNHNS and CDR2 SASEGT. CDR3 loop: CASRIQQGAGELFF. DNA of the CDR3: TGTGCCAGCAGGATACAACAGGGCGCCGGGGAGCTGTTTTTT.

At least ten counts were recorded for this clonotype. The rearrangement links TRBV19 to TRBJ2-1; 9 bases are a match to TRBD2. CDR3 length: 14 amino acids. V dropped 5 bases and J dropped 10; count of bases not matched to a gene: 9. Germline assignment: CDR1 LNHDA and CDR2 SQIVND (reference sequence). The CDR3 coding sequence is TGTGCCAGTAGTTTGCTAGCGGGAACTGTGGAGCAGTTCTTC. Translating gives CASSLLAGTVEQFF.

V and J are TRBV3-1 and TRBJ2-7; D may be TRBD2 (6 bases). CDR3 length equals 14 residues. Germline loops: CDR1 LGHDT, CDR2 YNNKEL (reference sequence). V was shortened by 0 bases and J by 6 bases, with 12 bases between the two germline ends. The CDR3 nucleotides are TGTGCCAGCAGCCAAGATCCAGGTAGCGGCGAGCAGTACTTC. Protein: CASSQDPGSGEQYF.

The table lists this clonotype with a few counts. V usage is TRBV23-1 and J usage is TRBJ2-1; perhaps TRBD1 as D (6 bases). TRBV23-1 counts as an open reading frame of uncertain function. V dropped 2 bases and J dropped 8 bases, with 25 bases sitting between them. The CDR3 consists of 18 residues. In nucleotides, the CDR3 is TGCGCCAGCAGTCAACCCCCTCGGGACACCGGGGATGAGCATGAGCAGTTCTTC. As protein: CASSQPPRDTGDEHEQFF.

This clonotype was found many times. The gene calls are TRBV20-1 and TRBJ2-1; 8 nucleotides match TRBD2. With 0 bases clipped from V and 0 bases from J, the junction kept 25 bases outside the gene matches. The germline CDR1 and CDR2 sequences are DFQATT and SNEGSKA (reference sequence). This CDR3 spans 23 amino acids. CDR3 coding DNA: TGCAGTGCTAGAGAGGGAAATCGGGCGGGAGGACGCTTATGGTCCTTCTCCTACAATGAGCAGTTCTTC. This codes for CSAREGNRAGGRLWSFSYNEQFF.

This clonotype was counted many times. The chain employs TRBV20-1 and TRBJ2-3; 13 nucleotides align to TRBD2. The CDR3 is 15 residues long. V shed 6 bases, J shed 7 bases, and the junction held 10 bases outside the gene matches. Germline CDR1 reads DFQATT; CDR2 reads SNEGSKA (reference sequence). The CDR3, as DNA: TGCAGTGCCAGGATTGGACTAGCGGGGGTTCATACGCAGTATTTT. Translated, it gives CSARIGLAGVHTQYF.

The CDR3 region is CASSLVPQGARAFF. The DNA of the CDR3 is TGTGCCAGCAGCTTAGTCCCCCAGGGGGCGCGAGCTTTCTTT. V gene TRBV7-9 combines with J gene TRBJ1-1, with 8 bases lining up with TRBD1. The V segment lost 1 base and the J segment 10 bases; nucleotides outside the gene matches: 8. The CDR3 loop spans 14 amino acids. The germline V gene has CDR1 SEHNR and CDR2 FQNEAQ (reference sequence). Full variable domain (outside the CDR3, taken from reference TRBV7-9 and TRBJ1-1): DTGVSQNPRHKITKRGQNVTFRCDPISEHNRLYWYRQTLGQGPEFLTYFQNEAQLEKSRLLSDRFSAERPKGSFSTLEIQRTEQGDSAMYLCASSLVPQGARAFFGQGTRLTVV.

This sequence joins TRBV7-8 and TRBJ2-3; 8 nucleotides line up with TRBD1. In germline, CDR1 is SGHVS, CDR2 FQNEAQ. The CDR3 extends over 15 amino acids. The J segment lost 1 base and the V segment lost 3 bases, leaving 3 bases of the junction unmatched. The CDR3 reads CASSLTGARTDTQYF. The CDR3 nucleotides are TGTGCCAGCAGCTTGACAGGGGCCCGCACAGATACGCAGTATTTT.

CDR3 loop: CASSLAGTKVYGYTF. CDR3 nucleotides: TGTGCCAGCAGTTTAGCAGGAACAAAAGTTTATGGCTACACCTTC. This rearrangement joins TRBV27 to TRBJ1-2; D remains ambiguous. The CDR3 has 15 residues. V was pared by 2 bases and J by 5 bases, with 15 bases between. The germline gives CDR1 MNHEY, CDR2 SMNVEV (reference sequence).

The J gene is TRBJ2-1, the V gene TRBV7-8; 10 bases fit TRBD1. J was trimmed by 5 bases and V by 3 bases; bases with no gene match: 7. The CDR3 loop spans 16 amino acids. Germline values: CDR1 SGHVS, CDR2 FQNEAQ. CDR3 sequence reads: CASSLAGTGVNNEQFF. CDR3 in DNA: TGTGCCAGCAGCTTGGCCGGGACAGGGGTTAACAATGAGCAGTTCTTC.